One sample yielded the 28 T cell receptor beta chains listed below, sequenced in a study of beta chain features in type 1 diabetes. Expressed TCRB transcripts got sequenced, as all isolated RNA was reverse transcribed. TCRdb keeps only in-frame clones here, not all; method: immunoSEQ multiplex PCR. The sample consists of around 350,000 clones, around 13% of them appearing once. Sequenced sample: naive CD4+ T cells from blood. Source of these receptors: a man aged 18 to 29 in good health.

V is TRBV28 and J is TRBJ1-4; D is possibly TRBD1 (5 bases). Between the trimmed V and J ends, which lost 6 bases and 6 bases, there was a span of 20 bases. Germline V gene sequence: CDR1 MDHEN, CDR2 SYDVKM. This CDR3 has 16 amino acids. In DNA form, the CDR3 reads TGTGCCAGCAGGCCTTCATCCCCAGGGAGGGATGAAAAACTGTTTTTT. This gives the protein CASRPSSPGRDEKLFF.

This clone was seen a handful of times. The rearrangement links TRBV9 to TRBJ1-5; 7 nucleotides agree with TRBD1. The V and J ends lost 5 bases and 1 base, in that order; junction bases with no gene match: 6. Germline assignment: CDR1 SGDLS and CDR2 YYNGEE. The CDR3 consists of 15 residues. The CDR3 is CASSGQGESNQPQHF. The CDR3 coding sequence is TGTGCCAGCAGTGGCCAGGGGGAAAGCAATCAGCCCCAGCATTTT. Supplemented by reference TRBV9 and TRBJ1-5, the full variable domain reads DSGVTQTPKHLITATGQRVTLRCSPRSGDLSVYWYQQSLDQGLQFLIQYYNGEERAKGNILERFSAQQFPDLHSELNLSSLELGDSALYFCASSGQGESNQPQHFGDGTRLSIL.

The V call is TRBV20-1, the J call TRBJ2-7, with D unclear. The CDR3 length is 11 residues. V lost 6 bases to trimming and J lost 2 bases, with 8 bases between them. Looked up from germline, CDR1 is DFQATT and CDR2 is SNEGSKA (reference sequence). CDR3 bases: TGCAGTGCCCAGACTCCCTACGAGCAGTACTTC. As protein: CSAQTPYEQYF.

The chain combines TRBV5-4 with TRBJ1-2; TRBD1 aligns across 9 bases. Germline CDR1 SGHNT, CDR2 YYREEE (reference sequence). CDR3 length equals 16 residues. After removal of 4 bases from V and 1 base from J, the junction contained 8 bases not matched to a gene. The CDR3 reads CASSIKPGQGNYGYTF. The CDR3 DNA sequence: TGTGCCAGCAGCATAAAACCGGGACAGGGTAACTATGGCTACACCTTC.

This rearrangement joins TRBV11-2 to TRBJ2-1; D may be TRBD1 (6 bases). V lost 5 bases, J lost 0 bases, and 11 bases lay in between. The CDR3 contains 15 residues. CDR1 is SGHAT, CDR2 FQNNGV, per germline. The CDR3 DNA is TGTGCCAGCAGCCCAACAGGGAGCTCCTACAATGAGCAGTTCTTC. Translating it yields CASSPTGSSYNEQFF.

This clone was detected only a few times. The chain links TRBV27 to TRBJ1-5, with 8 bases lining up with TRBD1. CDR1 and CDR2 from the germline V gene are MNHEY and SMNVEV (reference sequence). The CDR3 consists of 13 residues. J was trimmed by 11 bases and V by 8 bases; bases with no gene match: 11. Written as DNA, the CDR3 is TGTGCCAGCCAAGACAGGGGCCATTCGTCCCAGCATTTT. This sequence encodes CASQDRGHSSQHF.

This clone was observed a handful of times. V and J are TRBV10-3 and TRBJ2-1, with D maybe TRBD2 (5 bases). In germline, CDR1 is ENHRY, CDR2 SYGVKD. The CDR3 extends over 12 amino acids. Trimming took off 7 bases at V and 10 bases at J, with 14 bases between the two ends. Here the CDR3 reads CAITSGFREQFF. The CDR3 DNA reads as TGTGCCATCACCTCGGGGTTTCGGGAGCAGTTCTTC.

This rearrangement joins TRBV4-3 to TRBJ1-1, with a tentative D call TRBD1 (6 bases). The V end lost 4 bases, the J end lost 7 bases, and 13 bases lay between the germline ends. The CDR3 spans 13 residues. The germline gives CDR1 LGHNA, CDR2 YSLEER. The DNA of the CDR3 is TGCGCCAGCAGCCCGGGGACACGCAGTGAAGCTTTCTTT. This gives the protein CASSPGTRSEAFF.

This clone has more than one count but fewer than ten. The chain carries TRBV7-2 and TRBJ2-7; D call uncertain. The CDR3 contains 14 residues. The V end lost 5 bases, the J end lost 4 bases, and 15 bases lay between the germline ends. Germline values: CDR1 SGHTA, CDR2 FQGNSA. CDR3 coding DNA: TGTGCCAGCAGCCTACCTACTATGCTGTACGAGCAGTACTTC. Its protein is CASSLPTMLYEQYF. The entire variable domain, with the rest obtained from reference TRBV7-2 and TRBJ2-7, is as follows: GAGVSQSPSNKVTEKGKDVELRCDPISGHTALYWYRQSLGQGLEFLIYFQGNSAPDKSGLPSDRFSAERTGGSVSTLTIQRTQQEDSAVYLCASSLPTMLYEQYFGPGTRLTVT.

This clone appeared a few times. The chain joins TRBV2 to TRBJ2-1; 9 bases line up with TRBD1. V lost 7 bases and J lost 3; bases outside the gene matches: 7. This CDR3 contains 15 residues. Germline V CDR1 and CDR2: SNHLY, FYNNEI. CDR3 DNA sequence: TGTGCCAGCACGAAGGGACAGGGCAACTACAATGAGCAGTTCTTC. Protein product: CASTKGQGNYNEQFF. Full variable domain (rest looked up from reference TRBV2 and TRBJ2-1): EPEVTQTPSHQVTQMGQEVILRCVPISNHLYFYWYRQILGQKVEFLVSFYNNEISEKSEIFDDQFSVERPDGSNFTLKIRSTKLEDSAMYFCASTKGQGNYNEQFFGPGTRLTVL.

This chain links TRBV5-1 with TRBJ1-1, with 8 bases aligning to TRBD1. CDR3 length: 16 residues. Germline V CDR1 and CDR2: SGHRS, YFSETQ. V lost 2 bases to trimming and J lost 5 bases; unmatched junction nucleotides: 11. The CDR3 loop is CASSFVYRGRRTEAFF. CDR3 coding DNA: TGCGCCAGCAGCTTCGTCTACAGGGGGAGGAGGACTGAAGCTTTCTTT.

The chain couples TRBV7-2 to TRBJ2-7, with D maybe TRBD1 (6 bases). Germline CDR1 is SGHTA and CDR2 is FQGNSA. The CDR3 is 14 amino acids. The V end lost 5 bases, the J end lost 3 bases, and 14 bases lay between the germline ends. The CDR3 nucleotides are TGTGCCAGCAGCCTGGGGCCAGGGGACTACGAGCAGTACTTC. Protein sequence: CASSLGPGDYEQYF.

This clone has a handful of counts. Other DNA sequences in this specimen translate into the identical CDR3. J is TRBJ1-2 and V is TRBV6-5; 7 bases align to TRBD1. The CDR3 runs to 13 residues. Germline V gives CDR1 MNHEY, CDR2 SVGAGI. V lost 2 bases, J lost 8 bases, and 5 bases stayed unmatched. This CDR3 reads CASSYGQGGGYTF. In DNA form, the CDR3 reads TGTGCCAGCAGTTACGGGCAGGGGGGAGGCTACACCTTC.

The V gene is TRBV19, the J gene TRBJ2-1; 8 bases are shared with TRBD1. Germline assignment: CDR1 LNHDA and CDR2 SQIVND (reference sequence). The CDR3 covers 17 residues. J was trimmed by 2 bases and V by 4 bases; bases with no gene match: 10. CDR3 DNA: TGTGCCAGTAGTACTCCTGACAGGGGCTACCCCTACAATGAGCAGTTCTTC. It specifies CASSTPDRGYPYNEQFF.

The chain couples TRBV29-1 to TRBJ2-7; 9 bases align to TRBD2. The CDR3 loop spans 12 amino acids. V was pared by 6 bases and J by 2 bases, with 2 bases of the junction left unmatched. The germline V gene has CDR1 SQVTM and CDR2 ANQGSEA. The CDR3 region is CSVASGAYEQYF. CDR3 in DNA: TGCAGCGTAGCTAGCGGGGCCTACGAGCAGTACTTC.

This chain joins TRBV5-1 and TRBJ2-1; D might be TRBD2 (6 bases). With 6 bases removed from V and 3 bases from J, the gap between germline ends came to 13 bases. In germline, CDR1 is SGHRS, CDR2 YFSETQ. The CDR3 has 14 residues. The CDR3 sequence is CASTPGLSYNEQFF. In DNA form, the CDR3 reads TGCGCCAGCACCCCGGGACTGAGCTACAATGAGCAGTTCTTC.

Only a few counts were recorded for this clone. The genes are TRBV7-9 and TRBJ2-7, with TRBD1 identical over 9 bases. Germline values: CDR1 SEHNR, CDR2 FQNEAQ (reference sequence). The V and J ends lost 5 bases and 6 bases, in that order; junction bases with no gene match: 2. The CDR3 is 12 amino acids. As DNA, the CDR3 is TGTGCCAGCAGCCTGGACAGGGGCGAGCAGTACTTC. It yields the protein CASSLDRGEQYF.

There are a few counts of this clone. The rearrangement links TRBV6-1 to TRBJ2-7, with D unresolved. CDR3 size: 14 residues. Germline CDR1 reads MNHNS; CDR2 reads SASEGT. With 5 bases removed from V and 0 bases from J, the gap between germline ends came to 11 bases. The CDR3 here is CASSRGNPSYEQYF. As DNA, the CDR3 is TGTGCCAGCAGTAGAGGCAATCCCTCCTACGAGCAGTACTTC.

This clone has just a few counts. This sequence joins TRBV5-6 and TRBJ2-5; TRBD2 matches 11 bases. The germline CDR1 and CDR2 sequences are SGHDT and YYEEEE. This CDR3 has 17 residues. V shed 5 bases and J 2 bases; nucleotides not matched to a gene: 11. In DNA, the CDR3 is TGTGCCAGCAGTCATAAGGCTAGCGGGGGGCTACAAGAGACCCAGTACTTC. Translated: CASSHKASGGLQETQYF.

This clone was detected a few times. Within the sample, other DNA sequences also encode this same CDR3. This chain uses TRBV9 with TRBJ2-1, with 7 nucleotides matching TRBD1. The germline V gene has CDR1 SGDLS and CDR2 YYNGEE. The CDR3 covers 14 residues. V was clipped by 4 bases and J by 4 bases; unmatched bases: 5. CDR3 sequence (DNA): TGTGCCAGCAGCCCTGGGACAGCGTACAATGAGCAGTTCTTC. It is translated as CASSPGTAYNEQFF.

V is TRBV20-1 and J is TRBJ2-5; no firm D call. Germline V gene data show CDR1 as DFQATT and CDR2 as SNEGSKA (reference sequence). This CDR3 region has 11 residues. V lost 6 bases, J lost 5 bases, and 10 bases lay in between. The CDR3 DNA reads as TGCAGTGCCCCTCGGTACGAGACCCAGTACTTC. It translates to CSAPRYETQYF.

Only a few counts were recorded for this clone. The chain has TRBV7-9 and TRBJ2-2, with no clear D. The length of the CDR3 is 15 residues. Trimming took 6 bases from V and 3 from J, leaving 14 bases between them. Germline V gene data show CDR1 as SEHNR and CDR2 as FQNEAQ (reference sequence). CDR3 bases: TGTGCCAGCAGTCGAGGTTCCGAGCACACCGGGGAGCTGTTTTTT. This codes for CASSRGSEHTGELFF. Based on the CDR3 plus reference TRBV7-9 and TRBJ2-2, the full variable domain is DTGVSQNPRHKITKRGQNVTFRCDPISEHNRLYWYRQTLGQGPEFLTYFQNEAQLEKSRLLSDRFSAERPKGSFSTLEIQRTEQGDSAMYLCASSRGSEHTGELFFGEGSRLTVL.

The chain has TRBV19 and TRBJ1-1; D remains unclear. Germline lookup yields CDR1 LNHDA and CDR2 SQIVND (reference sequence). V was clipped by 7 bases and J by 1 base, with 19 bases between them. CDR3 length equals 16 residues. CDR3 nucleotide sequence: TGTGCCAGTATCCCACCGGGGAGAGGAACGAACACTGAAGCTTTCTTT. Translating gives CASIPPGRGTNTEAFF.

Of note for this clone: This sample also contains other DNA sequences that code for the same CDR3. As DNA, the CDR3 is TGTGCCAGCTCACCGCGGACAGTTAATGAGCAGTTCTTC. As protein: CASSPRTVNEQFF. This chain connects TRBV18 to TRBJ2-1; tentative D call: TRBD1 (6 bases). From germline, CDR1 is KGHSH and CDR2 LQKENI. The V gene lost 3 bases and the J gene lost 7 bases, with 10 bases spanning the gap. This CDR3 comprises 13 residues.

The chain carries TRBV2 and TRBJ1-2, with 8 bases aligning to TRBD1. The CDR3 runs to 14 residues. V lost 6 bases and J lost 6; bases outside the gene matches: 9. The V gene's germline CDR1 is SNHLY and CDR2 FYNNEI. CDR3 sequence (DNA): TGTGCCAGCAGGAAAGAGGCAGGGGGCAATGGCTACACCTTC. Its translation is CASRKEAGGNGYTF.

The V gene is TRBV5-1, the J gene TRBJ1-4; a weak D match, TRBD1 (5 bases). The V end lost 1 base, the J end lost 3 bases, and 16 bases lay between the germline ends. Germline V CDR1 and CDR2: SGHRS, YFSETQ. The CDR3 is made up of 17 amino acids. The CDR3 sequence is CASSLLVQGRSNEKLFF. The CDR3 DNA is TGCGCCAGCAGCTTGCTGGTGCAGGGTCGATCTAATGAAAAACTGTTTTTT.

The CDR3, as DNA: TGCGCCAGCAGCGGCCGGGACAGGGCTTGGAATGAGCAGTTCTTC. Encoded protein: CASSGRDRAWNEQFF. The chain links TRBV5-1 to TRBJ2-1; 9 nucleotides agree with TRBD1. The junction had 9 bases not matched to a gene; V was cut back by 4 bases and J by 7 bases. This CDR3 spans 15 amino acids. Germline V lookup: CDR1 SGHRS, CDR2 YFSETQ.

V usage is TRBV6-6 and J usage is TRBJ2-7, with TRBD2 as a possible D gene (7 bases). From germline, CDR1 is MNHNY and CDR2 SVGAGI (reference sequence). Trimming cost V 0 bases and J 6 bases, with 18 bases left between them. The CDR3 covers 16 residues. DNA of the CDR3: TGTGCCAGCAGTTACTCGAACCTCCGGGGGGCCGGCGAGCAGTACTTC. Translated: CASSYSNLRGAGEQYF.